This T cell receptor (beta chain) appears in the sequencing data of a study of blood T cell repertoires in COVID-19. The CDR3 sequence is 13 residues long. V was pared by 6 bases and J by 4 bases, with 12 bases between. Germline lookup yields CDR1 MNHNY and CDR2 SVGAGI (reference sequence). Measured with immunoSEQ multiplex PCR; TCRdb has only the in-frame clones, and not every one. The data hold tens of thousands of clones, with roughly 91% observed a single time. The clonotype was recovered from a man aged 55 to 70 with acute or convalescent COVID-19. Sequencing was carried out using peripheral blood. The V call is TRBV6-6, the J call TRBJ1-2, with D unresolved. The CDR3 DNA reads TGTGCCAGCAGCGGTGACACCCTCTATGGCTACACCTTC. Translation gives CASSGDTLYGYTF.